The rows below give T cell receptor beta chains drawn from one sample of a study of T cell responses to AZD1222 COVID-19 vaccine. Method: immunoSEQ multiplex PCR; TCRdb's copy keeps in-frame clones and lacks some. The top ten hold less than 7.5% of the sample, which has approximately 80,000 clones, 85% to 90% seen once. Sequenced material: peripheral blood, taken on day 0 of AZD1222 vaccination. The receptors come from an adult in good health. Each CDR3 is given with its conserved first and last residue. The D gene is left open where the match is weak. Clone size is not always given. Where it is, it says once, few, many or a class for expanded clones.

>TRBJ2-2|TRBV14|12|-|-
TGTGCCAGCAGCCTGGGGACCGGGGAGCTGTTTTTT
CASSLGTGELFF
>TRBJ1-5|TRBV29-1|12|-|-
TGCAGCGTTTCACAGTCCGGCCAGCCCCAGCATTTT
CSVSQSGQPQHF
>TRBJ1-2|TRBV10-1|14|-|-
TGCGCCAGCAGTTCCGGGACAACCGGCTATGGCTACACCTTC
CASSSGTTGYGYTF
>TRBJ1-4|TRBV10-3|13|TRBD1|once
TGTGCCATCAACCGGGACAGCGGCGAAAAACTGTTTTTT
CAINRDSGEKLFF
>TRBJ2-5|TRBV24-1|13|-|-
TGTGCCACCTCCGGGGCCCGAAGGGAGACCCAGTACTTC
CATSGARRETQYF
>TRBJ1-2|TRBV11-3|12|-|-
TGTGCCAGCAGCTTAGTGGACGGTGGCTACACCTTC
CASSLVDGGYTF
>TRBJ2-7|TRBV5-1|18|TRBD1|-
TGCGCCAGCAGCTTGAACCCAACAGGACAGGGGTCCTTATACGAGCAGTACTTC
CASSLNPTGQGSLYEQYF
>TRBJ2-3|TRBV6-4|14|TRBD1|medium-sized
TGTGCCAGCAGTGAGGGACAGGGCACAGATACGCAGTATTTT
CASSEGQGTDTQYF
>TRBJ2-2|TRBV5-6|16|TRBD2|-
TGTGCCAGCAGCCTCCACAGCGGGGGGAAGGCCGGGGAGCTGTTTTTT
CASSLHSGGKAGELFF
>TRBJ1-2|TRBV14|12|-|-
TGTGCCAGCAGCCAAGCAAAGGGAGGCTACACCTTC
CASSQAKGGYTF
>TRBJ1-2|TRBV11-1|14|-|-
TGTGCCAGCAGCTTCGACAGTGGAAACTATGGCTACACCTTC
CASSFDSGNYGYTF
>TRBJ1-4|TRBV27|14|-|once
TGTGCCAGCAGTCCGCAAGTTACTAATGAAAAACTGTTTTTT
CASSPQVTNEKLFF
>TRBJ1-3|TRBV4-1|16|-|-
TGCGCCAGCAGCCTCGCTTCTTTCCCGAGTGGAAACACCATATATTTT
CASSLASFPSGNTIYF
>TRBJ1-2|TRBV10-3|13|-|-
TGTGCCATCAGTGTTAGCGAGTCCTATGGCTACACCTTC
CAISVSESYGYTF
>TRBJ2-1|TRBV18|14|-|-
TGTGCCAGCTCACCATTCACAGCCTACAATGAGCAGTTCTTC
CASSPFTAYNEQFF
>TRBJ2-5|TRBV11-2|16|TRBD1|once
TGTGCCAGCAGCTTAGGGACTTTAGACAGGGGACCGACCCAGTACTTC
CASSLGTLDRGPTQYF
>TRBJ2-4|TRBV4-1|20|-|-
TGCGCCAGCAGCCACCTAAACTACAGGGCTTTAATACACGCCAAAAACATTCAGTACTTC
CASSHLNYRALIHAKNIQYF
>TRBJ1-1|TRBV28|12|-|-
TGTGCCAGCAGTTTATTACACACTGAAGCTTTCTTT
CASSLLHTEAFF
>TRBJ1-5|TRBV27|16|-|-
TGTGCCAGCAGCCCCTCCTCAGGGGAGGACCTCCAGCCCCAGCATTTT
CASSPSSGEDLQPQHF
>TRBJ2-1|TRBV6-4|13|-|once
TGTGCCAGCAGTGACGGGGAAATCAATGAGCAGTTCTTC
CASSDGEINEQFF
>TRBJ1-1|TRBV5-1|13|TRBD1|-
TGCGCCAGCAGCCTGGACAGGGGGCCTGAAGCTTTCTTT
CASSLDRGPEAFF
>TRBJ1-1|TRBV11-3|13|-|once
TGTGCCAGCAGCTGGACAGTGAACACTGAAGCTTTCTTT
CASSWTVNTEAFF
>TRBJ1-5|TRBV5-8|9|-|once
TGTGCCAGCGGCGGGCCCCAGCATTTT
CASGGPQHF
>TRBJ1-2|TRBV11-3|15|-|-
TGTGCCAGCAGCCCCGGTAGCTCAGGCAACTATGGCTACACCTTC
CASSPGSSGNYGYTF
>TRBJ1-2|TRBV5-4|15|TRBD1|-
TGTGCCAGCAGCGGGCGGACAGGGTATGGGGATGGCTACACCTTC
CASSGRTGYGDGYTF
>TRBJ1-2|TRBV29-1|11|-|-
TGCAGCGTTGAGATCAATTATGGCTACACCTTC
CSVEINYGYTF
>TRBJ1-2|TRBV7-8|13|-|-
TGTGCCAGCAGCTTCCAGGTTAACTATGGCTACACCTTC
CASSFQVNYGYTF
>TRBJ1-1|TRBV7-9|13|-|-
TGTGCCAGCAGCTTTGGGACAAAGACTGAAGCTTTCTTT
CASSFGTKTEAFF
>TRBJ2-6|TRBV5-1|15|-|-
TGCGCCAGCAGCTTGGTTCCTCTTGGGGCCAACGTCCTGACTTTC
CASSLVPLGANVLTF
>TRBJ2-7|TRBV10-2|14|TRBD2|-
TGCGCCAGCAGTATCTCCGGGACTAGCATCGAGCAGTACTTC
CASSISGTSIEQYF
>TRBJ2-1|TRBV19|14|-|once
TGTGCCAGTGCCGGGACGGTTCTTTTCGGTGAGCAGTTCTTC
CASAGTVLFGEQFF
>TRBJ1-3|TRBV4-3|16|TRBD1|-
TGCGCCAGCAGCCAAAGACCGGGGACAGTTGGAAACACCATATATTTT
CASSQRPGTVGNTIYF
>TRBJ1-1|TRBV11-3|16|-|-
TGTGCCAGCAGCTTACGGTGGACCTTTCCGGGAACTGAAGCTTTCTTT
CASSLRWTFPGTEAFF
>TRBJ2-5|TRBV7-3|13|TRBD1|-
TGTGCCAGCAGCTCAGGGGGCGTAGAGACCCAGTACTTC
CASSSGGVETQYF
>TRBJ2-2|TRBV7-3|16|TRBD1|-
TGTGCCAGCAGCTTTTCGGGACAGGGGGCCGGCGGGGAGCTGTTTTTT
CASSFSGQGAGGELFF
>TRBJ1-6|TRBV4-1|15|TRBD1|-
TGCGCCAGCAGCCAGAGGACAGGGTTAAATTCACCCCTCCACTTT
CASSQRTGLNSPLHF
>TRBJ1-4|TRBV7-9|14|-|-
TGTGCCAGCAGCGCACAGGGTAAAGGTGAAAAACTGTTTTTT
CASSAQGKGEKLFF
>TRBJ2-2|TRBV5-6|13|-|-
TGTGCCAGCAGCTTGGTGGTGGCCGGGGAGCTGTTTTTT
CASSLVVAGELFF
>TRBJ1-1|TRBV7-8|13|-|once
TGTGCCAGCAGCTTAAGGCTCAACACTGAAGCTTTCTTT
CASSLRLNTEAFF
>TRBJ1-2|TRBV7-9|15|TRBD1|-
TGTGCCAGCAACACAGTGACAGGGCATTCCCCTGGCTACACCTTC
CASNTVTGHSPGYTF
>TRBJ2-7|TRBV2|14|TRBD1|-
TGTGCCAGCATTGGGACAGTAAAAACCTACGAGCAGTACTTC
CASIGTVKTYEQYF
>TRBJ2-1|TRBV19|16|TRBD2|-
TGTGCCAGTAGATCCGATAGCGGGGAAGCCTACAATGAGCAGTTCTTC
CASRSDSGEAYNEQFF
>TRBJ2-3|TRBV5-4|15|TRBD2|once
TGTGCCAGCAGCCCCGGGACTAGTCGATTGGATACGCAGTATTTT
CASSPGTSRLDTQYF